The 18 T cell receptor beta chains presented below share a single source sample, sequenced in a study of long-term antiretroviral therapy in people with HIV. At the survey level, the v3.0 immunoSEQ assay was run. Sequencing used immunoSEQ multiplex PCR; TCRdb keeps in-frame clones, though not all of them. The top ten clones hold roughly 2.2% of a sample with under 50,000 clones, 94% of them seen once. Sequenced material: unsorted PBMCs, taken around 9.2 years after starting antiretroviral therapy. The receptors stem from a man between 25 and 39 years old with HIV.

V gene TRBV7-6 combines with J gene TRBJ2-3; D unclear. CDR3 length: 17 residues. The germline gives CDR1 SGHVS, CDR2 FNYEAQ. V lost 3 bases to trimming and J lost 0 bases, with 16 bases between them. CDR3 in amino acids: CASSFGRKGSSTDTQYF. The DNA of the CDR3 is TGTGCCAGCAGCTTCGGAAGGAAGGGTTCTAGCACAGATACGCAGTATTTT.

This clone was counted once. V is TRBV30 and J is TRBJ1-1; 8 bases fit TRBD1. The CDR3 contains 14 residues. The junction had 8 bases not matched to a gene; V was cut back by 4 bases and J by 4 bases. The germline V gene has CDR1 GTSNPN and CDR2 SVGIG (reference sequence). The CDR3 coding sequence is TGTGCCTGGAATCTGGGACAGGTCCTCACTGAAGCTTTCTTT. Protein sequence: CAWNLGQVLTEAFF.

The chain links TRBV27 to TRBJ1-6, with 7 bases fitting TRBD1. The CDR3 is 18 residues long. Trimming at V came to 3 bases and at J to 3 bases, leaving 11 bases not matched to a gene. Looked up from germline, CDR1 is MNHEY and CDR2 is SMNVEV (reference sequence). The DNA of the CDR3 is TGTGCCAGCAGTTTCCTTAGAAGGGGGCAGAACTATAATTCACCCCTCCACTTT. It translates to CASSFLRRGQNYNSPLHF.

The V and J genes are TRBV2 and TRBJ2-2; 7 nucleotides align to TRBD2. This CDR3 region has 13 residues. J gave up 7 bases and V 8 bases, and 7 bases lay outside the gene matches. Germline V gene data show CDR1 as SNHLY and CDR2 as FYNNEI. This CDR3 reads CASGGEGIGELFF. The CDR3 DNA is TGTGCCAGCGGGGGGGAAGGGATCGGGGAGCTGTTTTTT.

V usage is TRBV21-1 and J usage is TRBJ2-1; the table calls TRBD2, which could not be checked here. TRBV21-1 is a pseudogene locus. There are 15 residues in the CDR3. The CDR3: CASSKSRTSTDEQFF. The CDR3 nucleotides are TGTGCCAGCAGCAAATCTCGGACTAGTACCGATGAGCAGTTCTTC.

This chain links TRBV7-9 with TRBJ2-3, with a possible D match to TRBD1 (6 bases). The CDR3 length is 15 residues. The germline CDR1 and CDR2 sequences are SEHNR and FQNEAQ (reference sequence). V lost 5 bases, J lost 4 bases, and 16 bases lay in between. CDR3 in amino acids: CASSTGRQGSDTQYF. The CDR3 region has the DNA TGTGCCAGCAGCACAGGGCGGCAGGGGTCAGATACGCAGTATTTT.

The genes are TRBV19 and TRBJ1-1; possibly TRBD1 for D (5 bases). This CDR3 has 15 amino acids. V lost 7 bases to trimming and J lost 1 base, with 16 bases between them. Looked up from germline, CDR1 is LNHDA and CDR2 is SQIVND (reference sequence). DNA of the CDR3: TGTGCCAGTAATCAGGGTCGGGGTGGGAACACTGAAGCTTTCTTT. Protein: CASNQGRGGNTEAFF. Combining the CDR3 with reference TRBV19 and TRBJ1-1 gives the whole variable domain DGGITQSPKYLFRKEGQNVTLSCEQNLNHDAMYWYRQDPGQGLRLIYYSQIVNDFQKGDIAEGYSVSREKKESFPLTVTSAQKNPTAFYLCASNQGRGGNTEAFFGQGTRLTVV.

The chain uses TRBV5-1 and TRBJ2-1, with 7 bases fitting TRBD1. The germline gives CDR1 SGHRS, CDR2 YFSETQ. CDR3 length: 15 amino acids. The J segment lost 3 bases and the V segment lost 0 bases, leaving 3 bases of the junction unmatched. The chain's CDR3 is CASSLVGQVYNEQFF. The CDR3 DNA reads as TGCGCCAGCAGCTTGGTTGGACAGGTCTACAATGAGCAGTTCTTC.

The chain employs TRBV2 and TRBJ1-6; TRBD1 is a possible D gene (5 bases). The V gene lost 4 bases and the J gene lost 9 bases, with 10 bases spanning the gap. Per the germline V gene, CDR1 is SNHLY and CDR2 is FYNNEI. The CDR3 runs 13 residues. The CDR3 region is CASSAGTVSPLHF. The CDR3 nucleotides are TGTGCCAGCAGTGCCGGGACCGTTTCACCCCTCCACTTT.

The rearrangement joins TRBV25-1 to TRBJ2-5, with unresolved D. The J call may be mistaken, given a closer DNA end match to TRBJ2-7. The germline CDR1 and CDR2 sequences are MGHDK and SYGVNS. The CDR3 has 13 residues. The DNA for the CDR3 is TGTGCCAGCAGTGAGCCGGTAGGGTACGAGCAGTACTTC. Protein product: CASSEPVGYEQYF.

This clone occurred once. The chain couples TRBV5-6 to TRBJ2-5, with TRBD2 matching over 12 bases. The CDR3 spans 14 residues. V trimming: 2 bases; J trimming: 5 bases; junction bases outside the gene matches: 1. From germline, CDR1 is SGHDT and CDR2 YYEEEE. For the CDR3, the DNA is TGTGCCAGCAGCTTTACTAGCGGGGGGGAGACCCAGTACTTC. Protein: CASSFTSGGETQYF.

V and J are TRBV6-5 and TRBJ2-7; 9 nucleotides align to TRBD1. Germline values: CDR1 MNHEY, CDR2 SVGAGI. CDR3 length: 14 amino acids. Losses at the gene ends were 7 bases for V and 6 bases for J; bases not matched to a gene: 10. The chain's CDR3 is CASNKPGQGGEQYF. The DNA for the CDR3 is TGTGCCAGCAACAAACCGGGACAGGGAGGCGAGCAGTACTTC.

In nucleotides, the CDR3 is TGTGCCAGCAGCTCAACCGGGGTGAACACTGAAGCTTTCTTT. Encoded protein: CASSSTGVNTEAFF. V and J are TRBV7-9 and TRBJ1-1; D is unclear. The CDR3 spans 14 residues. Germline CDR1 is SEHNR and CDR2 is FQNEAQ (reference sequence). Trimming stripped 4 bases from V and 0 bases from J, with 9 bases between.

V is TRBV2 and J is TRBJ2-7; tentative D call: TRBD1 (5 bases). Germline V gene lookup returns CDR1 SNHLY and CDR2 FYNNEI. Trimming left V 6 bases short and J 7 bases short, with 13 bases between. The CDR3 is 12 amino acids. The CDR3 spells CASSAGLREQYF. In nucleotides, the CDR3 is TGTGCCAGCAGCGCAGGGTTACGAGAGCAGTACTTC.

This chain links TRBV9 with TRBJ2-1, with TRBD2 matching over 10 bases. The CDR3 runs to 17 residues. J lost 8 bases, V lost 0 bases, and 11 bases had no gene match. Germline V CDR1 and CDR2: SGDLS, YYNGEE. In nucleotides, the CDR3 is TGTGCCAGCAGCGTAGCGGGAGCGGGGGGGCCGGTCTATGAGCAGTTCTTC. Amino acid sequence: CASSVAGAGGPVYEQFF.

V and J are TRBV28 and TRBJ1-5; D is unclear. Germline CDR1 is MDHEN and CDR2 is SYDVKM. Between the trimmed V and J ends, which lost 4 bases and 5 bases, there was a span of 6 bases. The CDR3 has 12 residues. The CDR3 is CASSSSDQPQHF. DNA for the CDR3: TGTGCCAGCAGTTCATCAGATCAGCCCCAGCATTTT. Combining the CDR3 with reference TRBV28 and TRBJ1-5 gives the whole variable domain DVKVTQSSRYLVKRTGEKVFLECVQDMDHENMFWYRQDPGLGLRLIYFSYDVKMKEKGDIPEGYSVSREKKERFSLILESASTNQTSMYLCASSSSDQPQHFGDGTRLSIL.

The chain joins TRBV5-5 to TRBJ1-2; weak D call: TRBD1 (6 bases). Germline V gives CDR1 SGHKS, CDR2 YYEKEE (reference sequence). CDR3 size: 16 residues. The V and J ends lost 5 bases and 5 bases respectively, with 22 bases between them. The CDR3 loop is CASSPGDWTDLYGYTF. CDR3 DNA sequence: TGTGCCAGCAGTCCAGGGGATTGGACAGACCTTTATGGCTACACCTTC.

This rearrangement joins TRBV7-6 to TRBJ2-7, with D uncertain. Trimming removed 1 base from V and 6 bases from J, with 7 bases in between. CDR3 length equals 12 residues. Germline loops: CDR1 SGHVS, CDR2 FNYEAQ. The DNA of the CDR3 is TGTGCCAGCAGCTTAGGGACCCCCGAGCAGTACTTC. Protein product: CASSLGTPEQYF.